This TCR beta chain appears in the sequencing data of a study of blood T cell repertoires in COVID-19. Sequencing was performed with immunoSEQ multiplex PCR; in TCRdb, only in-frame clones are kept and a portion is missing. The table lists 250,000 or so clones, 75% to 90% of them singletons. The CDR3 is made up of 16 amino acids. V shed 5 bases and J 4 bases; nucleotides not matched to a gene: 10. The V gene's germline CDR1 is SGHTA and CDR2 FQGTGA. This study enrolled people aged 18 to 89 from around 26 US geographic areas. Participants' own reports of clinical history determined their cohort assignment. Exposed enrollees had met someone with a PCR-confirmed or clinician-diagnosed COVID-19 case at some point within the 2 weeks before study entry.

The genes are TRBV7-3 and TRBJ2-1; 8 nucleotides align to TRBD1. Sequenced: PBMCs or T cells enriched from blood (not recorded which). This receptor was identified in a woman aged 35 to 49 who had been exposed to COVID-19. The CDR3: CASSPRAGTGYNEQFF. CDR3 bases: TGTGCCAGCAGCCCAAGGGCCGGGACAGGATACAATGAGCAGTTCTTC.